These T cell receptor beta chains were read from a single sample in a study of lymphopenia after photon versus proton radiotherapy. Sequencing used immunoSEQ multiplex PCR; TCRdb keeps in-frame clones, though not all of them. The sample contains about 40,000 clones, 86% of which appear only once. Source: peripheral blood, taken from a patient treated with proton-based radiotherapy. The source of these receptors is a woman in her 70s with pancreatic cancer. Some clones in this sample may be carry-over from other donors' samples. CDR3s include the opening cysteine and the closing phenylalanine or tryptophan.

>13|TRBJ2-1|TRBV5-1
CASRPYTEYEQFF
>15|TRBJ1-3|TRBV4-1
CASSQGQGPGNTIYF
>16|TRBJ1-4|TRBV19
CASSRNTGRREKKLFF
>17|TRBJ2-7|TRBV25-1
CASTPSGGGQGGNEQYF
>14|TRBJ2-3|TRBV10-2
CASSEGHGTDTQYF
>15|TRBJ1-6|TRBV6-6
CASRGTRDRPLRLHF
>16|TRBJ2-2|TRBV9
CASRPGQGSGTGELFF
>17|TRBJ2-5|TRBV7-9
CASSSDAAGGGQETQYF
>13|TRBJ1-6|TRBV7-9
CASSASQDSPLHF
>13|TRBJ2-7|TRBV29-1
CSVVAGNAYEQYF
>15|TRBJ2-2|TRBV18
CASSPRTGNTGELFF
>14|TRBJ2-2|TRBV6-6
CATHSDPRTGELFF
>14|TRBJ1-3|TRBV9
CASSPQGDGNTIYF
>12|TRBJ2-2|TRBV19
CASSVNTGELFF
>11|TRBJ1-1|TRBV29-1
CSGEVNTEAFF
>13|TRBJ1-3|TRBV5-4
CASSLASGNTIYF
>15|TRBJ1-1|TRBV5-1
CASSLFTDMNTEAFF
>13|TRBJ1-5|TRBV19
CASRLSGYQPQHF
>14|TRBJ1-1|TRBV30
CAWRTGSWNTEAFF